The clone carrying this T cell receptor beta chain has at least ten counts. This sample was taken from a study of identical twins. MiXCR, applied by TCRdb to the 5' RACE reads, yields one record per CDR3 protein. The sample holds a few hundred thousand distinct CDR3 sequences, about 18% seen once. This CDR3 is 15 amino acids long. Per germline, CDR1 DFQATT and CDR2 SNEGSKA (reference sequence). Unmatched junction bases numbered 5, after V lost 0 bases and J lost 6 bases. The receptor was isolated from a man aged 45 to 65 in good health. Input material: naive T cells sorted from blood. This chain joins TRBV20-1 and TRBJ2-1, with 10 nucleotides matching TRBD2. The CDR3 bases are TGCAGTGCTAGAGATTCTAGCGGGAGTCCCAATGAGCAGTTCTTC. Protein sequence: CSARDSSGSPNEQFF.